Listed here are 29 T cell receptor beta chains from one sample, sequenced in a study of early T cells in non-severe SARS-CoV-2 infection. TCRdb recomputed calls from the 5' RACE reads with MiXCR, one row per CDR3 protein. This table holds tens of thousands of distinct CDR3 sequences, 9% to 10% found once. Material: whole blood, obtained at baseline. These receptors were obtained from an adult who was a healthcare worker with PCR-confirmed SARS-CoV-2 infection or an uninfected control (not recorded which).

This clonotype is categorized as medium-sized (0.01 to 0.1%). V gene TRBV7-2 combines with J gene TRBJ2-5; maybe TRBD1 (6 bases). Per germline, CDR1 SGHTA and CDR2 FQGNSA. The CDR3 is 13 amino acids. The V gene lost 7 bases and the J gene lost 1 base, with 10 bases spanning the gap. This CDR3 is CASTADSQETQYF. The DNA of the CDR3 is TGTGCCAGCACCGCGGACAGCCAAGAGACCCAGTACTTC.

The CDR3 protein is CASSRSGAQETQYF. CDR3 coding DNA: TGTGCCAGCAGCCGTAGCGGGGCGCAAGAGACCCAGTACTTC. The chain has TRBV7-9 and TRBJ2-5; TRBD2 matches at 8 bases. CDR1 and CDR2 (germline): SEHNR, FQNEAQ (reference sequence). CDR3 length: 14 amino acids. Trimming at V came to 5 bases and at J to 2 bases, leaving 4 bases not matched to a gene.

Many counts were recorded for this clonotype. The CDR3 DNA follows: TGCGCCAGCAGCCCGGGACAGGGGGGACAGCCCCAGCATTTT. This codes for CASSPGQGGQPQHF. The chain combines TRBV4-1 with TRBJ1-5, with 11 bases aligning to TRBD1. This CDR3 has 14 amino acids. Trimming took 4 bases from V and 7 from J; bases not matched to a gene: 3. In germline, CDR1 is MGHRA, CDR2 YSYEKL.

V gene TRBV5-1 combines with J gene TRBJ1-1; D is unclear. This CDR3 spans 14 amino acids. Germline V gene lookup returns CDR1 SGHRS and CDR2 YFSETQ. V was cut by 0 bases and J by 0 bases, with 6 bases left in between. The CDR3 sequence is CASSLEQLNTEAFF. The CDR3 bases are TGCGCCAGCAGCTTGGAACAGCTGAACACTGAAGCTTTCTTT.

This clonotype was counted many times. The V call is TRBV11-2, the J call TRBJ2-7; D possibly corresponds to TRBD1 (5 bases). The CDR3 is 12 amino acids. Trimming took off 4 bases at V and 3 bases at J, with 7 bases between the two ends. Germline V gene lookup returns CDR1 SGHAT and CDR2 FQNNGV. The CDR3 nucleotides read TGTGCCAGCAGCTCCGACAGCTACGAGCAGTACTTC. Protein: CASSSDSYEQYF.

At least ten counts were recorded for this clonotype. The conserved phenylalanine or tryptophan is not found at the CDR3 terminus, so this likely reflects a read error. CDR3 nucleotide sequence: TGCGCCAGCAGCATCACAGGGGCCCCGAACACTGAAGCTTTCGTT. Residues: CASSITGAPNTEAFV. This sequence joins TRBV5-1 and TRBJ1-1; 7 bases fit TRBD1. This CDR3 region has 15 residues. The J segment lost 1 base and the V segment lost 4 bases, leaving 7 bases of the junction unmatched. CDR1 and CDR2 from the germline V gene are SGHRS and YFSETQ.

This chain uses TRBV3-1 with TRBJ1-4, with D possibly TRBD1 on 5 matching bases. V lost 0 bases and J 14 bases, leaving 16 bases between the germline ends. Germline lookup yields CDR1 LGHDT and CDR2 YNNKEL (reference sequence). The CDR3 loop spans 14 amino acids. DNA of the CDR3: TGTGCCAGCAGCCAAGAAAGAAAGGGACGGAATCTGTTTTTT. It is translated as CASSQERKGRNLFF.

In its sample, this clonotype was seen many times. The chain recombines TRBV12-5 with TRBJ2-2; 8 bases map to TRBD1. Germline V gene data show CDR1 as LGHNT and CDR2 as FRNRAP. The CDR3 is 14 residues long. CDR3: CADSGTGNTGELFF. DNA for the CDR3: TGTGCGGACTCCGGGACAGGGAACACCGGGGAGCTGTTTTTT.

This clonotype was seen a few times. This chain links TRBV4-2 with TRBJ2-7; D perhaps matches TRBD1 (5 bases). The CDR3 is made up of 16 amino acids. Germline loops: CDR1 LGHNA, CDR2 YNFKEQ. The V end lost 4 bases, the J end lost 0 bases, and 16 bases lay between the germline ends. The CDR3 spells CASSPLNTGSSYEQYF. The CDR3, as DNA: TGTGCCAGCAGCCCCTTAAATACAGGATCCTCCTACGAGCAGTACTTC.

This clonotype was counted ten times or more. The rearrangement links TRBV18 to TRBJ1-1, with a possible D match to TRBD1 (6 bases). V was cut by 1 base and J by 6 bases, with 15 bases left in between. Germline assignment: CDR1 KGHSH and CDR2 LQKENI. CDR3 length: 15 residues. CDR3 DNA: TGTGCCAGCTCACCACTGCCGCAGGGGAGCTCTGAAGCTTTCTTT. Its translation: CASSPLPQGSSEAFF.

DNA of the CDR3: TGTGCCAGCAGCCAAGTCACAGGGAGCAATTCACCCCTCCACTTT. Amino acids: CASSQVTGSNSPLHF. The chain is built from TRBV5-6 and TRBJ1-6; D is possibly TRBD1 (6 bases). CDR3 length equals 15 residues. Trimming left V 4 bases short and J 7 bases short, with 15 bases between. Germline CDR1 reads SGHDT; CDR2 reads YYEEEE.

This clonotype was found many times. The genes are TRBV6-5 and TRBJ2-7; D is uncertain. The CDR3 extends over 14 amino acids. V dropped 4 bases and J dropped 3 bases, with 13 bases sitting between them. The germline V gene encodes CDR1 MNHEY and CDR2 SVGAGI. The CDR3 DNA follows: TGTGCCAGCAGTTGGGCTCTCGGCGGCTACGAGCAGTACTTC. Its protein product is CASSWALGGYEQYF.

In this sample, this clonotype turned up a few times. The genes are TRBV20-1 and TRBJ2-2; the D gene is possibly TRBD1 (6 bases). The germline V gene encodes CDR1 DFQATT and CDR2 SNEGSKA (reference sequence). The CDR3 runs 14 residues. The V and J ends lost 1 base and 3 bases respectively, with 9 bases between them. CDR3 DNA: TGCAGTGCTAGAGGACAGGTAGACACCGGGGAGCTGTTTTTT. Translating it yields CSARGQVDTGELFF.

This clonotype was recorded a few times. The rearrangement uses TRBV18 and TRBJ2-1; D is undetermined. Trimming took off 2 bases at V and 4 bases at J, with 9 bases between the two ends. The CDR3 has 14 residues. Germline loops: CDR1 KGHSH, CDR2 LQKENI. Written as DNA, the CDR3 is TGTGCCAGCTCACCAATGACGACTTACAATGAGCAGTTCTTC. It codes for CASSPMTTYNEQFF.

This clonotype has more than one count but fewer than ten. J is TRBJ2-5 and V is TRBV7-2, with no clear D. Germline V gene lookup returns CDR1 SGHTA and CDR2 FQGNSA. The CDR3 loop spans 12 amino acids. V lost 5 bases and J 2 bases, leaving 6 bases between the germline ends. CDR3 residues: CASSLTQETQYF. The CDR3 DNA sequence: TGTGCCAGCAGCCTCACACAAGAGACCCAGTACTTC.

This clonotype was observed a few times. The J gene is TRBJ1-1, the V gene TRBV28, with 11 nucleotides matching TRBD1. Trimming at V came to 6 bases and at J to 0 bases, leaving 6 bases not matched to a gene. CDR1 and CDR2 (germline): MDHEN, SYDVKM. The CDR3 spans 16 residues. CDR3 sequence reads: CASRLDRGPVNTEAFF. CDR3 nucleotides: TGTGCCAGCAGGCTGGACAGGGGGCCGGTGAACACTGAAGCTTTCTTT.

Details on this clonotype: This may come from a read error, since a much larger clone is one base off. This chain links TRBV3-1 with TRBJ2-5; unclear D gene. In germline, CDR1 is LGHDT, CDR2 YNNKEL (reference sequence). This CDR3 has 15 amino acids. CDR3 sequence: CAISQDGVSSETQYF. The CDR3 nucleotides read TGTGCCATCAGCCAAGATGGTGTCAGCTCCGAGACCCAGTACTTC.

Only a few counts were recorded for this clonotype. The chain is built from TRBV28 and TRBJ1-4, with 7 bases identical to TRBD1. Trimming at V came to 6 bases and at J to 7 bases, leaving 8 bases not matched to a gene. CDR1 and CDR2 from the germline V gene are MDHEN and SYDVKM. This CDR3 has 14 residues. The CDR3, as DNA: TGTGCCAGCAGCAAAGGGACAGTTGGTGAAAAACTGTTTTTT. Translation gives CASSKGTVGEKLFF.

J is TRBJ2-7 and V is TRBV7-2; 9 bases line up with TRBD2. The CDR3 covers 18 residues. Germline CDR1 SGHTA, CDR2 FQGNSA. V gave up 2 bases and J gave up 1 base; unmatched junction bases: 12. The CDR3 loop reads CASSLRLIAGVSSYEQYF. The CDR3 nucleotides read TGTGCCAGCAGCTTAAGGCTGATAGCGGGAGTAAGTTCCTACGAGCAGTACTTC.

J is TRBJ2-3 and V is TRBV2, with 8 bases lining up with TRBD2. The V gene end was trimmed by 8 bases and the J gene end by 0 bases; junction bases not matched to a gene: 7. The CDR3 consists of 15 residues. CDR1 is SNHLY, CDR2 FYNNEI, per germline. This CDR3 is CASEVSGASTDTQYF. The CDR3 coding sequence is TGTGCCAGCGAGGTTAGCGGGGCTAGCACAGATACGCAGTATTTT.

At least ten counts were recorded for this clonotype. The V call is TRBV3-1, the J call TRBJ1-2, with D hard to call. Germline CDR1 reads LGHDT; CDR2 reads YNNKEL (reference sequence). V was trimmed by 4 bases and J by 3 bases, leaving 6 bases between them. The CDR3 is 12 amino acids. The CDR3 DNA reads as TGTGCCAGCAGCCCGAGTGACTATGGCTACACCTTC. Its translation: CASSPSDYGYTF.

This clonotype has just one count. The J gene is TRBJ2-3, the V gene TRBV12-3 or TRBV12-4; no clear D. This CDR3 has 14 amino acids. V lost 2 bases and J 4 bases, leaving 10 bases between the germline ends. This CDR3 is CASSLQYGSDTQYF. In DNA form, the CDR3 reads TGTGCCAGCAGTTTACAGTACGGGTCAGATACGCAGTATTTT.

The V and J genes are TRBV20-1 and TRBJ2-1; D is ambiguous. CDR3 length: 14 amino acids. The germline V and J ends were trimmed by 7 bases and 3 bases, with 16 bases remaining between them. The germline V gene has CDR1 DFQATT and CDR2 SNEGSKA (reference sequence). Here the CDR3 DNA reads TGCAGTGTCGTGCAAGATCATCTCTACAATGAGCAGTTCTTC. As protein: CSVVQDHLYNEQFF.

The chain recombines TRBV23-1 with TRBJ2-7; no reliable D call. TRBV23-1 carries the ORF label, with uncertain function. V was shortened by 3 bases and J by 2 bases, with 8 bases between the two germline ends. CDR3 length: 13 amino acids. The CDR3 DNA follows: TGCGCCAGCAGTCAGCTGGCCCCCTACGAGCAGTACTTC. As protein: CASSQLAPYEQYF.

This chain uses TRBV20-1 with TRBJ2-7; tentative D call: TRBD1 (6 bases). Germline CDR1 DFQATT, CDR2 SNEGSKA (reference sequence). This CDR3 region has 13 residues. V was shortened by 4 bases and J by 3 bases, with 13 bases between the two germline ends. The DNA of the CDR3 is TGCAGTGCTAAACAGGGAGCTATCTACGAGCAGTACTTC. Translated: CSAKQGAIYEQYF.

This clonotype was observed at least ten times. In DNA, the CDR3 is TGTGCCAGCAGTCGCCCGGGCGAGCAGTACTTC. Translating it yields CASSRPGEQYF. The chain combines TRBV28 with TRBJ2-7; D gene unclear. The V end lost 5 bases, the J end lost 6 bases, and 8 bases lay between the germline ends. CDR1 and CDR2 from the germline V gene are MDHEN and SYDVKM. The CDR3 runs to 11 residues.

This clonotype was observed a few times. The chain uses TRBV29-1 and TRBJ2-3; D not certain. There are 16 residues in the CDR3. Germline V gives CDR1 SQVTM, CDR2 ANQGSEA. The CDR3 bases are TGCAGTGCGAGAGGCTCGGGCCAATACCAAACAGATACGCAGTATTTT. Residues: CSARGSGQYQTDTQYF.

This clonotype came up a few times. Sequence at one end of the junction differs from germline and may be a read error. V and J are TRBV5-6 and TRBJ2-5; 11 bases map to TRBD1. Germline CDR1 and CDR2: SGHDT and YYEEEE. The length of the CDR3 is 15 residues. The CDR3 is CVSSSRDRGFWTQYF. The CDR3 bases are TGTGTCAGCAGCTCCCGGGACAGGGGGTTTTGGACCCAGTACTTC.

The chain carries TRBV7-9 and TRBJ2-3, with unresolved D. Germline V CDR1 and CDR2: SEHNR, FQNEAQ (reference sequence). Trimming removed 3 bases from V and 0 bases from J, with 19 bases in between. The CDR3 totals 18 residues. In DNA form, the CDR3 reads TGTGCCAGCAGCTTCCCGGACCGTTTGGCGCTGAGCACAGATACGCAGTATTTT. Protein sequence: CASSFPDRLALSTDTQYF.